This T cell receptor beta chain originates from a study of blood T cell repertoires in COVID-19. TCRdb keeps only in-frame clones here, not all; method: immunoSEQ multiplex PCR. The data show some 330,000 clones, with about nine tenths seen just once and less than 4.5% held by the top ten. Germline CDR1 is MNHEY and CDR2 is SMNVEV (reference sequence). The CDR3 consists of 13 residues. V gave up 4 bases and J gave up 0 bases, with 4 bases separating them. The clonotype comes from a man younger than 40 who had recovered from COVID-19. This chain connects TRBV27 to TRBJ1-5; no definite D call. Sequencing was performed on PBMCs or T cells enriched from blood (not recorded which). CDR3 in DNA: TGTGCCAGCAGTTCGTATAGCAATCAGCCCCAGCATTTT. This sequence encodes CASSSYSNQPQHF.